The rows below give T cell receptor beta chains drawn from one sample of a study of blood T cell repertoires in COVID-19. The method was immunoSEQ multiplex PCR; TCRdb's version includes in-frame clones alone and lacks a portion of them. The sample lists 140,000 to 150,000 clones; around 82% were seen once. The sample consisted of peripheral blood. Receptor source: a human donor with acute or convalescent COVID-19. The donor label of this sample is uncertain. The conserved cysteine and the conserved F or W are not part of the CDR3 here.

TRBV7-2	TRBJ2-3	ASSPRGTTTDTQY
TRBV6-6	TRBJ1-1	ASRSLTNTEAF
TRBV5-1	TRBJ1-3	ASSIAGQGVFGNTIY
TRBV27	TRBJ2-1	ASSPKEGKRF
TRBV5-1	TRBJ2-5	ASSLAGQGSETQY
TRBV7-8	TRBJ1-2	ASSLLEDSWSYGYT
TRBV5-1	TRBJ2-7	ASSSTGQGSEQY
TRBV5-1	TRBJ2-3	ASSAQGSDTQY
TRBV7-9	TRBJ1-1	ASSPRFGTVEAF
TRBV30	TRBJ1-2	AWSVTGYGYT
TRBV5-1	TRBJ1-2	ASSLEGRGRVYYGYT
TRBV7-2	TRBJ1-2	ASGTNYGYT
TRBV20-1	TRBJ1-2	SASTQNYGYT
TRBV30	TRBJ1-3	ANSRGIPGNTIY
TRBV30	TRBJ2-2	ACSLPGAITGELF
TRBV6-1	TRBJ1-3	ASSEATPSSGNTIY